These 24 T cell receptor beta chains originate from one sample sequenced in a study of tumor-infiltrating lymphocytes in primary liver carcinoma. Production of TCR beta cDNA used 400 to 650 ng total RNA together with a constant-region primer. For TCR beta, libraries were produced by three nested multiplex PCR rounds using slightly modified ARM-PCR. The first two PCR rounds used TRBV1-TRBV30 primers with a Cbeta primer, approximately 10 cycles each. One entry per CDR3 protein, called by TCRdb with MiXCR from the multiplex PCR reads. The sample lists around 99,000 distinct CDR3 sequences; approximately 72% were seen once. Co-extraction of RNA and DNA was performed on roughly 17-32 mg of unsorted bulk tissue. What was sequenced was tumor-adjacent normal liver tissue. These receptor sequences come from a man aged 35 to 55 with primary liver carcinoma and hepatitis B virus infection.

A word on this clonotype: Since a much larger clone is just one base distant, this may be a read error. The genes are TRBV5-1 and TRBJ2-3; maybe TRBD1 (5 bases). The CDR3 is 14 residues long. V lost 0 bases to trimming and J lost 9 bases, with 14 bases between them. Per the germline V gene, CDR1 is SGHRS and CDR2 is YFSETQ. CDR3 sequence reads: CASSLAVGLETQYF. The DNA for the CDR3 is TGCGCCAGCAGCTTGGCGGTGGGGCTGGAGACGCAGTATTTT. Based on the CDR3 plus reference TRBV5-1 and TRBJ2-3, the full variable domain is KAGVTQTPRYLIKTRGQQVTLSCSPISGHRSVSWYQQTPGQGLQFLFEYFSETQRNKGNFPGRFSGRQFSNSRSEMNVSTLELGDSALYLCASSLAVGLETQYFGPGTRLTVL.

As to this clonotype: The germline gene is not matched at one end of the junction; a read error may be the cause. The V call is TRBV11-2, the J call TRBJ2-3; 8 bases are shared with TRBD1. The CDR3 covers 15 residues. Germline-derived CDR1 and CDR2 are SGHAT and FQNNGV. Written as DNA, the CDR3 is TGTGCCAGCGGCTCAGTCCCTGGACAGGGAGATATGCAGTATTTT. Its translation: CASGSVPGQGDMQYF.

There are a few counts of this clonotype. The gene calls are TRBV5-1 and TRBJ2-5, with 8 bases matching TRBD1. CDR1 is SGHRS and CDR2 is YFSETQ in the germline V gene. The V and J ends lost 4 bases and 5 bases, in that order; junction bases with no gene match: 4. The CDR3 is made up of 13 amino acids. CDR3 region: CASSLRGRETQYF. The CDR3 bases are TGCGCCAGCAGCCTCAGGGGGCGGGAGACCCAGTACTTC.

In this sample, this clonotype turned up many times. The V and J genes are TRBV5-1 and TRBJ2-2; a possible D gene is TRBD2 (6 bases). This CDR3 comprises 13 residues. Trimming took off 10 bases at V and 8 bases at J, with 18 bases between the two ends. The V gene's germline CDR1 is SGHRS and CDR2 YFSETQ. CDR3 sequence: CAGRGGEAGELFF. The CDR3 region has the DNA TGCGCCGGCCGTGGAGGGGAAGCTGGGGAGCTGTTTTTT.

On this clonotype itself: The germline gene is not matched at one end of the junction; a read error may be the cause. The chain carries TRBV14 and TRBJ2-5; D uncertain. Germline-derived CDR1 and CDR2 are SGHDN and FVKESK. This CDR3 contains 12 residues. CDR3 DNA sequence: TGTGCCGGCAGCCAAGAGAGAGAGACTCAGTACTTC. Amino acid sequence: CAGSQERETQYF. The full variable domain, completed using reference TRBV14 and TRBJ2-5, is EAGVTQFPSHSVIEKGQTVTLRCDPISGHDNLYWYRRVMGKEIKFLLHFVKESKQDESGMPNNRFLAERTGGTYSTLKVQPAELEDSGVYFCAGSQERETQYFGPGTRLLVL.

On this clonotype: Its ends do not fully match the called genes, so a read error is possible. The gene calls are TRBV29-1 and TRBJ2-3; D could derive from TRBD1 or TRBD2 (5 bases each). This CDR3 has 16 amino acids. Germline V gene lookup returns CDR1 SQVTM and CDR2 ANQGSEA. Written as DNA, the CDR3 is TGCAACGTTGAACTCCGGGAAAGGGGAGTTGCAGATACGCAGTATTTT. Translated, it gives CNVELRERGVADTQYF.

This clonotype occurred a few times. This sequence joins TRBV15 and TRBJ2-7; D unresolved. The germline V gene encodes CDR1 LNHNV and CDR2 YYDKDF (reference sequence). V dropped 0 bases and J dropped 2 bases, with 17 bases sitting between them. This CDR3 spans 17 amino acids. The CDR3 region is CATSRDQTLRRPYEQYF. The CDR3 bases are TGTGCCACCAGCAGAGATCAGACATTGAGAAGGCCCTACGAGCAGTACTTC.

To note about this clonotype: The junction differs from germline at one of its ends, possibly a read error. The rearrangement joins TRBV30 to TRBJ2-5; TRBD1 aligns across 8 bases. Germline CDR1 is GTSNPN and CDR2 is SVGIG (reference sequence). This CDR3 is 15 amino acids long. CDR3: CTWSVQQGARETQYF. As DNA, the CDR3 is TGTACCTGGAGTGTACAGCAGGGGGCACGTGAGACCCAGTACTTC. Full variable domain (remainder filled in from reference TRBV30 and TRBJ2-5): SQTIHQWPATLVQPVGSPLSLECTVEGTSNPNLYWYRQAAGRGLQLLFYSVGIGQISSEVPQNLSASRPQDRQFILSSKKLLLSDSGFYLCTWSVQQGARETQYFGPGTRLLVL.

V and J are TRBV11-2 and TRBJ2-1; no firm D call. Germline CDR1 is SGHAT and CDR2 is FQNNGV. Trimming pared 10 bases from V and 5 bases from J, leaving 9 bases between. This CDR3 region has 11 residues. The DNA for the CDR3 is TGTGCCAACAACTTTGACAATGAGCAGTTCTTC. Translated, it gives CANNFDNEQFF.

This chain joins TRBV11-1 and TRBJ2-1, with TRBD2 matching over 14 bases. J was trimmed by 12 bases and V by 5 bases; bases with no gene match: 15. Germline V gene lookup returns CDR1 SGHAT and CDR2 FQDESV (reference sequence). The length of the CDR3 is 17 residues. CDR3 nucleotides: TGTGCCAGCAGCCTGGGACTAGCGGGAGAAGTCGACGATGGGCAGTTCTTC. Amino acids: CASSLGLAGEVDDGQFF.

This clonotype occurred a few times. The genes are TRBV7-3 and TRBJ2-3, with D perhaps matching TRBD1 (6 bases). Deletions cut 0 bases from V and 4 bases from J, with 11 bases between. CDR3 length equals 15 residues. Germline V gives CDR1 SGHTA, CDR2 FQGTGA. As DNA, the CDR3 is TGTGCCAGCAGCTTAACAGGGGGTTGGTCAGATACGCAGTATTTT. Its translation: CASSLTGGWSDTQYF.

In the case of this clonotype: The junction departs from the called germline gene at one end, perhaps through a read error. The CDR3 region is CASSQGEQRFYEQCF. CDR3 nucleotides: TGTGCCAGCAGTCAAGGGGAACAGCGGTTCTACGAGCAGTGCTTC. The chain has TRBV6-5 and TRBJ2-7, with D possibly being TRBD1 or TRBD2 (5 bases each). Germline V gene sequence: CDR1 MNHEY, CDR2 SVGAGI. The length of the CDR3 is 15 residues.

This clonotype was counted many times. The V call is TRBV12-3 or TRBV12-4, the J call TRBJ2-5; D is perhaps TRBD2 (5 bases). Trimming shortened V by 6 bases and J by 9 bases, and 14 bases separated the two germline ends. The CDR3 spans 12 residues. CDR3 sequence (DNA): TGTGCCAGCAGAGGACTGGCCGGGGCCCAGTACTTC. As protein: CASRGLAGAQYF.

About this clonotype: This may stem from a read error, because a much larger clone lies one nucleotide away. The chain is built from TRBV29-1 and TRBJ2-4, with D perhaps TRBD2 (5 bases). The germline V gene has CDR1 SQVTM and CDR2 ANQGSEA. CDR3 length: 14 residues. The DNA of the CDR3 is TGCAGCGTTGTGGATGCGGGTTTTTCGAACATTCGGTACTTC. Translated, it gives CSVVDAGFSNIRYF.

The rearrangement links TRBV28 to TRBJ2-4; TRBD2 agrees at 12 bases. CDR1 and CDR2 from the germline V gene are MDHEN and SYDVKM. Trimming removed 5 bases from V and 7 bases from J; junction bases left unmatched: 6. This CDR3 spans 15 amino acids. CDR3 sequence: CASSPLLAGGNIQYF. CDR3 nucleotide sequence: TGTGCCAGCAGTCCTTTACTAGCGGGAGGCAACATTCAGTACTTC.

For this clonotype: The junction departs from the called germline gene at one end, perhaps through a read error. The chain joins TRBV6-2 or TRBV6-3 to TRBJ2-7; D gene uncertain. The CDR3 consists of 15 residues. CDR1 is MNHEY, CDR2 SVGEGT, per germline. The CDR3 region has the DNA TGTGCCAGAAGTTACTCTGGCGGTAAAACCTACGAGCAGTACTTT. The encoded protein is CARSYSGGKTYEQYF.

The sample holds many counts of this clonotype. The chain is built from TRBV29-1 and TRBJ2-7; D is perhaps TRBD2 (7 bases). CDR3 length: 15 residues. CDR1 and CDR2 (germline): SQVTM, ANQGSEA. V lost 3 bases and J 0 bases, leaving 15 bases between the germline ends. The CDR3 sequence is CSVDLQGGSSYEQYF. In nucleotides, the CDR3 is TGCAGCGTTGACCTACAGGGCGGGAGCTCCTACGAGCAGTACTTC.

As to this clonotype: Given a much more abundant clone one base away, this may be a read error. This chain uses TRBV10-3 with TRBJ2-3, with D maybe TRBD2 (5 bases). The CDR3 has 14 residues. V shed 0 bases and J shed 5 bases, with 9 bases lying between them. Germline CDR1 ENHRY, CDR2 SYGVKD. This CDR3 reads CAISESRRQDTQYF. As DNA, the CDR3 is TGTGCCATCAGTGAGTCCCGGAGGCAAGATACGCAGTATTTT.

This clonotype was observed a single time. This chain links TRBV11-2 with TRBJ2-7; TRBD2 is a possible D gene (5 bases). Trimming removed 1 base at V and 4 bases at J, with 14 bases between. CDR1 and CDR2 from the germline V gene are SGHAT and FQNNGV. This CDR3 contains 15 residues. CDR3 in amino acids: CASSLVVGAFYEQYF. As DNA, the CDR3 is TGTGCCAGCAGCTTAGTTGTGGGAGCGTTTTACGAGCAGTACTTC. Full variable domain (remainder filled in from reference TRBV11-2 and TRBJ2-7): EAGVAQSPRYKIIEKRQSVAFWCNPISGHATLYWYQQILGQGPKLLIQFQNNGVVDDSQLPKDRFSAERLKGVDSTLKIQPAKLEDSAVYLCASSLVVGAFYEQYFGPGTRLTVT.

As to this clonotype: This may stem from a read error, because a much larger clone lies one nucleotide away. CDR3 in amino acids: CASRPGLISSGANVLTF. The CDR3 coding sequence is TGTGCCAGCAGGCCGGGACTGATTAGCTCTGGGGCCAACGTCCTGACTTTC. The rearrangement joins TRBV6-1 to TRBJ2-6, with D perhaps matching TRBD2 (6 bases). Per germline, CDR1 MNHNS and CDR2 SASEGT. Trimming took off 6 bases at V and 0 bases at J, with 15 bases between the two ends. The CDR3 extends over 17 amino acids.

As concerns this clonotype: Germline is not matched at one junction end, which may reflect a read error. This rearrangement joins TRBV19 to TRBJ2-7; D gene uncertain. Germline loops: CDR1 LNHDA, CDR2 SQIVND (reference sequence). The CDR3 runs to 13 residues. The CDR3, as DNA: TGTGCCAGTAGTAGGAGCTTTAACTACGAGCATTACTTC. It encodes CASSRSFNYEHYF.

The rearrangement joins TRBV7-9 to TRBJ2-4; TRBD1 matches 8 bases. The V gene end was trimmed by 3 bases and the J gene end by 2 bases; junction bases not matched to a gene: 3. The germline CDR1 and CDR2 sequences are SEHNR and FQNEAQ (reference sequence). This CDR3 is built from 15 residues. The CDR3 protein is CASSFQGATKNIQYF. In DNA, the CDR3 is TGTGCCAGCAGCTTCCAGGGGGCAACCAAAAACATTCAGTACTTC.

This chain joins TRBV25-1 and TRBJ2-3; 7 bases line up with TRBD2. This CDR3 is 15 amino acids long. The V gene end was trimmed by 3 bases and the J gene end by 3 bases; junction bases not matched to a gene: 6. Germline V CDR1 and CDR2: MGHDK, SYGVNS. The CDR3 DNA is TGTGCCAGCAGTGATCGAGCGGGACGAACAGATACGCAGTATTTT. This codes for CASSDRAGRTDTQYF.

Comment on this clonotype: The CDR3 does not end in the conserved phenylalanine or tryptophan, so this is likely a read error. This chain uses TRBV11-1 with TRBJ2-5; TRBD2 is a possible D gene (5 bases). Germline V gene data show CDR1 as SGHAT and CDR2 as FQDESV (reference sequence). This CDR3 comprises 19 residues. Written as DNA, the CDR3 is TGTCCCAGCAGCCCGCCCCCGGAGGCCAGGAAGGACTTCCAAGAGACCCAGTACTTA. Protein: CPSSPPPEARKDFQETQYL.